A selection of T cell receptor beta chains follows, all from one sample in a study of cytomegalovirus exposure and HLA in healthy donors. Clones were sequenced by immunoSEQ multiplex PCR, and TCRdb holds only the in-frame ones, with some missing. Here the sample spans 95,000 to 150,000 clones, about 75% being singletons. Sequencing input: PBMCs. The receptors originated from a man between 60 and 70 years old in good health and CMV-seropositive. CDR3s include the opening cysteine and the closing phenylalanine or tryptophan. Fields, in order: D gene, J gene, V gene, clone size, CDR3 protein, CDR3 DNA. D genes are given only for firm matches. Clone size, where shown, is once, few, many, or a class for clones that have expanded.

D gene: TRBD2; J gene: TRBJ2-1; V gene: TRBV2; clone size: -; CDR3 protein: CASRQLAGSYNEQFF; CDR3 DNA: TGTGCCAGCAGGCAACTAGCGGGCTCCTACAATGAGCAGTTCTTC
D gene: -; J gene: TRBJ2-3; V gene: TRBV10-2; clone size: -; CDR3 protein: CASSASGSRDTQYF; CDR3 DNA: TGCGCCAGCAGTGCTTCGGGGTCCAGAGATACGCAGTATTTT
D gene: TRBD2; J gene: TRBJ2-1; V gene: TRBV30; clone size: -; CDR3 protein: CAWSVLGGGAVNEQFF; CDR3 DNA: TGTGCCTGGAGTGTACTGGGCGGGGGGGCCGTCAATGAGCAGTTCTTC
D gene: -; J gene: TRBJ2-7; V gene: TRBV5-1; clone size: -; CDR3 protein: CASSPRSGSGEQYF; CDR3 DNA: TGCGCCAGCAGCCCGAGGTCGGGGTCCGGCGAGCAGTACTTC
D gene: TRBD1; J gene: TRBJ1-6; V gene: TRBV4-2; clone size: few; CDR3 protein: CASSQDTRQGNSPLHF; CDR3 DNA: TGTGCCAGCAGCCAAGATACCCGACAGGGCAATTCACCCCTCCACTTT
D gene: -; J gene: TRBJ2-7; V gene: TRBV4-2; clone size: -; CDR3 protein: CASSLERHLSYEQYF; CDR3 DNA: TGTGCCAGCAGCCTCGAAAGACATCTTTCCTACGAGCAGTACTTC
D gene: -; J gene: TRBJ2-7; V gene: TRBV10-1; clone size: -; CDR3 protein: CASSGLASSYEQYF; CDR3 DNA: TGCGCCAGCAGTGGGCTGGCATCCTCCTACGAGCAGTACTTC
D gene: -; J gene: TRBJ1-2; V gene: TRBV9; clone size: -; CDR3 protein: CASSVDQDTYGYTF; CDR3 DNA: TGTGCCAGCAGCGTAGATCAGGACACCTATGGCTACACCTTC
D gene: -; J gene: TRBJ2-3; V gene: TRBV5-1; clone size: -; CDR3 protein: CASSSEGRTDTQYF; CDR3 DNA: TGCGCCAGCAGCTCGGAGGGCCGGACAGATACGCAGTATTTT
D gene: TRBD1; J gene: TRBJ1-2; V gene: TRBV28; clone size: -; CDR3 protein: CASSLWGRGHGYTF; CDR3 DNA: TGTGCCAGCAGTTTATGGGGCAGGGGGCACGGCTACACCTTC
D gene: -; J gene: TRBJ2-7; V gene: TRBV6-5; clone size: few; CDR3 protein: CASSFRPGHTFYEQYF; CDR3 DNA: TGTGCCAGCAGTTTCAGGCCGGGACACACATTCTACGAGCAGTACTTC
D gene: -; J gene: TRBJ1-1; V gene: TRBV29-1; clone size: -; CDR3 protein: CSGAFSGTEAFF; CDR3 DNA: TGCAGCGGGGCCTTTAGTGGCACTGAAGCTTTCTTT
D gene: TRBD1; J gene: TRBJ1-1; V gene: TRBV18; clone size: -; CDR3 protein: CASSSTGAEAFF; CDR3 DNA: TGTGCCAGCTCATCGACAGGGGCTGAAGCTTTCTTT
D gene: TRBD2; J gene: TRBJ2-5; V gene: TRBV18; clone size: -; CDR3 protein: CASSPVAGEETQYF; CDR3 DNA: TGTGCCAGCTCACCAGTAGCGGGAGAGGAGACCCAGTACTTC